These T cell receptor beta chains were read from a single sample in a study of T cell changes during pregnancy in multiple sclerosis. Repertoires were generated with immunoSEQ multiplex PCR, while TCRdb's copy carries only in-frame clones and drops some. The sample records about 130,000 clones, around 95% being singletons. The sequenced sample was peripheral blood, obtained after pregnancy. These receptors were taken from a female donor with multiple sclerosis, enrolled in a pregnancy study. The CDR3 runs from the conserved cysteine through the conserved F or W. Each record gives: V gene, D gene, J gene, clone size, CDR3 protein, CDR3 DNA. D genes are given only for firm matches. The size entry is marked missing in some rows and otherwise reads once, few, many or a size class.

TRBV5-1	NA	TRBJ2-1	NA	CASSLESSYNEQFF	TGCGCCAGCAGCTTGGAGAGCTCCTACAATGAGCAGTTCTTC
TRBV5-6	TRBD1	TRBJ2-5	NA	CASSDRDRGHQETQYF	TGTGCCAGCAGCGACCGGGACAGGGGCCACCAAGAGACCCAGTACTTC
TRBV27	TRBD1	TRBJ2-7	NA	CASSATGATGGQYF	TGTGCCAGCAGTGCGACAGGGGCTACCGGGGGGCAGTACTTC
TRBV10-3	TRBD1	TRBJ1-5	few	CAISVRQGPQPQHF	TGTGCCATCAGTGTGCGACAGGGGCCTCAGCCCCAGCATTTT
TRBV27	TRBD2	TRBJ2-5	NA	CASSLIAGGDAQYF	TGTGCCAGCAGTCTAATAGCGGGAGGGGATGCCCAGTACTTC
TRBV7-9	NA	TRBJ1-5	NA	CASSSGPGRSDDQPQHF	TGTGCCAGCAGCTCCGGGCCCGGGAGAAGCGACGATCAGCCCCAGCATTTT
TRBV4-2	NA	TRBJ1-2	NA	CASSQTVNYGYTF	TGTGCCAGCAGCCAGACAGTGAACTATGGCTACACCTTC
TRBV7-9	NA	TRBJ2-2	NA	CASSLYITNTGELFF	TGTGCCAGCAGCTTATATATTACGAACACCGGGGAGCTGTTTTTT
TRBV7-8	NA	TRBJ2-2	once	CASSSSRVVTAGELFF	TGTGCCAGCAGCTCTTCACGGGTCGTAACGGCCGGGGAGCTGTTTTTT
TRBV5-1	NA	TRBJ2-5	NA	CASSLVFAVQETQYF	TGCGCCAGCAGCTTGGTTTTTGCGGTACAAGAGACCCAGTACTTC
TRBV7-9	NA	TRBJ2-2	once	CASSSSGLTGELFF	TGTGCCAGCAGCTCCTCGGGGTTAACCGGGGAGCTGTTTTTT
TRBV5-1	TRBD2	TRBJ2-7	NA	CASSLSLADTYEQYF	TGCGCCAGCAGCTTGTCCCTAGCGGACACATACGAGCAGTACTTC
TRBV7-3	NA	TRBJ2-1	NA	CASSGLDSLYNEQFF	TGTGCCAGCAGCGGACTGGACTCCCTATACAATGAGCAGTTCTTC
TRBV27	TRBD1	TRBJ1-1	NA	CASTRDRGSNTEAFF	TGTGCCAGTACCCGGGACAGGGGGTCGAACACTGAAGCTTTCTTT
TRBV5-8	NA	TRBJ2-3	NA	CASSLIDAQYF	TGTGCCAGCAGCTTGATAGATGCGCAGTATTTT
TRBV7-9	NA	TRBJ2-7	NA	CASSSSTSEQYF	TGTGCCAGCAGCTCCTCCACGAGCGAGCAGTACTTC
TRBV5-1	NA	TRBJ2-3	NA	CASSSSKADTQYF	TGCGCCAGCAGCTCAAGCAAAGCGGATACGCAGTATTTT
TRBV19	TRBD1	TRBJ1-5	NA	CASIDRVGQPQHF	TGTGCCAGTATCGACAGGGTCGGCCAGCCCCAGCATTTT
TRBV28	TRBD2	TRBJ2-2	NA	CASHPVAGTGELFF	TGTGCCAGCCACCCCGTAGCGGGAACCGGGGAGCTGTTTTTT
TRBV7-2	TRBD1	TRBJ1-3	NA	CASSSRTGGAPGNTIYF	TGTGCCAGCAGCTCCCGGACAGGGGGCGCCCCTGGAAACACCATATATTTT
TRBV5-6	TRBD1	TRBJ1-1	NA	CASSPWDSLRNTEAFF	TGTGCCAGCAGCCCCTGGGACAGTTTGCGGAACACTGAAGCTTTCTTT
TRBV5-4	TRBD1	TRBJ2-7	NA	CASSSDRGHYYEQYF	TGTGCCAGCAGCAGTGACAGGGGGCATTACTACGAGCAGTACTTC
TRBV7-6	TRBD2	TRBJ2-1	NA	CASSLLAGQSYNEQFF	TGTGCCAGCAGCTTACTAGCGGGACAGTCCTACAATGAGCAGTTCTTC
TRBV28	NA	TRBJ1-1	NA	CASSLRGSLGTEAFF	TGTGCCAGCAGTCTCCGGGGGTCCCTGGGTACTGAAGCTTTCTTT
TRBV4-3	NA	TRBJ1-6	NA	CASSLFSGQSNSPLHF	TGCGCCAGCAGCCTATTTTCAGGACAGAGCAATTCACCCCTCCACTTT
TRBV7-3	TRBD2	TRBJ2-1	NA	CASSLGLAGGSQFF	TGTGCCAGCAGCTTAGGACTAGCGGGAGGATCGCAGTTCTTC
TRBV19	TRBD2	TRBJ2-2	NA	CASRVAGVPGELFF	TGTGCCAGCCGCGTAGCGGGAGTACCCGGGGAGCTGTTTTTT
TRBV4-1	NA	TRBJ2-7	NA	CASSQSIRGEQYF	TGCGCCAGCAGCCAATCAATCCGGGGCGAGCAGTACTTC
TRBV27	NA	TRBJ2-1	NA	CASSPLSGGLAEQFF	TGTGCCAGCAGTCCCCTCTCCGGTGGACTCGCAGAGCAGTTCTTC
TRBV5-4	TRBD1	TRBJ2-7	NA	CASSLGGQAYEQYF	TGTGCCAGCAGCTTGGGGGGACAGGCCTACGAGCAGTACTTC
TRBV10-3	TRBD2	TRBJ2-3	NA	CAISESLAGSTDTQYF	TGTGCCATCAGTGAGTCGCTAGCGGGGAGCACAGATACGCAGTATTTT
TRBV4-2	TRBD2	TRBJ2-1	NA	CASSPLPRERDEQFF	TGTGCCAGCAGCCCCCTCCCGCGGGAGAGGGATGAGCAGTTCTTC
TRBV27	TRBD2	TRBJ2-7	NA	CASSLSGTYGEQYF	TGTGCCAGCAGCCTTAGCGGGACCTATGGGGAGCAGTACTTC
TRBV28	NA	TRBJ2-2	NA	CASSPRTAVPGELFF	TGTGCCAGCAGTCCCAGGACAGCTGTCCCCGGGGAGCTGTTTTTT
TRBV19	TRBD2	TRBJ2-3	NA	CASSTGLAGDTQYF	TGTGCCAGTAGTACAGGACTAGCGGGAGATACGCAGTATTTT
TRBV9	NA	TRBJ2-3	NA	CASSVRVSDTQYF	TGTGCCAGCAGCGTACGCGTGTCAGATACGCAGTATTTT
TRBV19	TRBD1	TRBJ2-5	NA	CASSTRSRTGQETQYF	TGTGCCAGTAGTACCAGGTCCCGGACAGGACAAGAGACCCAGTACTTC
TRBV2	NA	TRBJ2-5	once	CASTAIPGFVVLSSTSQETQYF	TGTGCCAGCACCGCAATTCCGGGTTTTGTTGTCCTCTCCTCAACATCCCAAGAGACCCAGTACTTC
TRBV2	NA	TRBJ2-2	NA	CASSEQGPNTGELFF	TGTGCCAGCAGTGAGCAGGGGCCAAACACCGGGGAGCTGTTTTTT
TRBV10-3	NA	TRBJ2-6	NA	CAISGAGANVLTF	TGTGCCATCAGCGGGGCTGGGGCCAACGTCCTGACTTTC
TRBV6-4	NA	TRBJ2-1	NA	CASSPGSGGFEQFF	TGTGCCAGCAGTCCCGGGAGTGGGGGGTTTGAGCAGTTCTTC
TRBV28	NA	TRBJ1-4	NA	CASSLMQGSEKLFF	TGTGCCAGCAGTTTAATGCAGGGATCGGAAAAACTGTTTTTT
TRBV28	TRBD1	TRBJ1-4	NA	CASSTGTGKPNEKLFF	TGTGCCAGCAGTACCGGGACAGGGAAGCCGAATGAAAAACTGTTTTTT
TRBV18	NA	TRBJ2-7	NA	CASSPPTGSYEQYF	TGTGCCAGCTCACCACCGACTGGATCCTACGAGCAGTACTTC
TRBV6-5	TRBD2	TRBJ2-7	NA	CASSHPGLVNEQYF	TGTGCCAGCAGTCACCCGGGACTAGTTAACGAGCAGTACTTC
TRBV19	TRBD1	TRBJ1-1	NA	CASSIARTGNTEAFF	TGTGCCAGTAGTATAGCACGGACAGGAAACACTGAAGCTTTCTTT
TRBV14	NA	TRBJ2-5	NA	CASSQQGRETQYF	TGTGCCAGCAGCCAGCAGGGTCGAGAGACCCAGTACTTC
TRBV4-3	TRBD1	TRBJ1-3	NA	CASSPSTGYSGNTIYF	TGCGCCAGCAGTCCCTCGACAGGGTATTCTGGAAACACCATATATTTT
TRBV19	NA	TRBJ2-2	NA	CASSIASGELFF	TGTGCCAGTAGTATAGCCTCCGGGGAGCTGTTTTTT
TRBV10-2	TRBD1	TRBJ1-4	NA	CASARGAHEKLFF	TGCGCCAGCGCCAGGGGGGCTCATGAAAAACTGTTTTTT
TRBV30	NA	TRBJ2-4	NA	CAWSTEPLAKNIQYF	TGTGCCTGGAGTACAGAGCCTTTAGCCAAAAACATTCAGTACTTC
TRBV7-2	TRBD2	TRBJ2-5	once	CASSQTSGRAETQYF	TGTGCCAGCAGCCAGACTAGCGGGAGGGCGGAGACCCAGTACTTC
TRBV7-8	NA	TRBJ2-1	NA	CASSPQPSGEQFF	TGTGCCAGCAGCCCCCAGCCCAGCGGCGAGCAGTTCTTC
TRBV16	TRBD1	TRBJ1-2	NA	CASSSHSDRGIYGYTF	TGTGCCAGCAGCTCGCATTCGGACAGGGGCATCTATGGCTACACCTTC
TRBV13	NA	TRBJ2-3	NA	CASNTVGLAELPTDTQYF	TGTGCCAGCAACACGGTCGGGCTAGCCGAACTTCCCACAGATACGCAGTATTTT
TRBV18	TRBD1	TRBJ2-7	NA	CASSPLDRVFGYEQYF	TGTGCCAGCTCACCACTTGACAGGGTCTTTGGGTACGAGCAGTACTTC
TRBV10-3	NA	TRBJ1-2	NA	CAISPRQAYGYTF	TGTGCCATCAGCCCCAGACAGGCCTATGGCTACACCTTC